This TCR beta chain was found in a study of cytomegalovirus exposure and HLA in healthy donors (dated by TCRdb to the late 2010s). Background on the whole study: An earlier analysis of some 550 of the donors reported 250 to 350 Gb of sequence data and roughly 110 million unique TCR beta sequences from roughly 180 million T cells. Approximately 310 gigabases of sequencing data and around 80 million unique TCR sequences made up an early release that covered over 550 HLA-typed donors. A separate validation cohort of some 130 different subjects was used in addition to the roughly 700-subject first cohort. The study combined high-throughput TCR immunosequencing, statistical association of individual TCRs with disease status, and machine learning to predict cytomegalovirus infection status. The T cell repertoires of around 730 subjects were profiled by immunosequencing and related to cytomegalovirus serostatus. Among some 400 genotyped donors of the cohort, an average of around 240,000 unique TCR beta nucleotide sequences was sequenced per donor, of which approximately 19% were non-productive. To study patterns of TCR occurrence, a later analysis re-analyzed previously published TCR beta repertoires from more than 550 donors and added high-resolution HLA genotyping. All discovery cohort repertoires had been generated on a single sequencing platform. The study was designed to test whether signatures of past pathogen exposure could be identified by cataloging public T cell receptors. Alongside the repertoire data, information on donor age, sex, ethnicity and CMV serostatus was compiled. Roughly 5 DR-DQ haplotypes were handled as single units for association and clustering, since linkage in the cohort was strong. An earlier analysis of 587 of the donors used high-throughput TCR beta sequencing to judge whether each TCR beta V gene segment behaved as functional or pseudogenic. A later genetic analysis used genome-wide SNP genotypes for about 65% of the 666 donors, treating that subset as a discovery cohort. The number of typed donors differed by locus: 629-630 for A, B, C, DRB1 and DQB1; some 500 for DQA1; around 580 for DPA1; and roughly 470 for DPB1. Both class I and class II loci were covered by HLA typing, at four-digit resolution. In the later analysis, no new phenotypic data were used to find candidate immune exposures; instead, reliance was placed on TCR beta sequences and their occurrence across donors. Of the roughly 430 genotyped donors, approximately 83% fell in the genetic ancestry cluster associated with self-reported Caucasian donors. Points the paper makes about the study in general: In this cohort, only TCR beta chains were sequenced, and detectable features were limited by the absence of alpha or paired-chain data. A group of highly shared sequence variants was considered likely to be a technical artifact of the sequencing pipeline. Specific HLA alleles were associated with 15,000 to 20,000 TCR beta sequences at a false discovery rate of 0.05 in a later analysis. Over 15 rarely observed V segments, including chromosome 9 orphons, were excluded from the earlier analysis of about 610 of the donors because counts were too low. Presence/absence analyses assumed roughly uniform sequencing depth across donors, an assumption that may not hold. Compared with equally common non-associated chains, HLA-associated TCR beta chains in a later analysis were more clonally expanded and had lower generation probabilities. Some IMGT-functional V segments, including TRBV6-2 and TRBV6-3, could not be distinguished by the 87-base-pair reads and were therefore excluded. In a later analysis, the rate of TCR association differed among HLA loci, with DRB1 alleles having the most associated TCRs and HLA-C alleles having the fewest. When HLA alleles, especially DR and DQ, strongly co-occurred, attributing TCR associations to individual alleles was difficult. HLA typing was unavailable for some donors at each locus, so association tests used only the typed subset. Compared with the approximately 700-donor mean, donors in an Asian-associated ancestry cluster had fewer N-insertions in productive TCRs, according to a later genetic analysis. Three of the identified cytomegalovirus-associated TCR beta chains were confirmed in vitro to be specific for cytomegalovirus antigens. The classifier was reported to diagnose cytomegalovirus status with high specificity and sensitivity in both the original cohort and the validation cohort. Immune exposure information for the cohort was limited to CMV serostatus. Linkage disequilibrium might explain the correlated functional status among segregating V segments, but an unknown experimental factor could not be ruled out. A further reported finding was that TCR beta sequences accurately predicted the HLA-A and HLA-B alleles for most subjects in the first cohort. In a later genetic analysis, a missense DCLRE1C variant was associated with V-gene and J-gene trimming of TCR beta chains, and the association was replicated in an independent cohort. While some public TCRs were present in many individuals, most TCR sequences turned up only very rarely across donors. The study listed 150 to 200 TCR beta chains as associated with cytomegalovirus. According to a later analysis, parvovirus B19, influenza, CMV and Epstein-Barr virus appeared linked to several top co-occurrence clusters. An earlier analysis of approximately 590 of the donors showed that most TCR beta V segments appeared in productive rearrangements either about 87% or about 30% of the time, which broadly matched IMGT annotations. A later analysis found that most CMV-associated TCR beta chains appeared HLA-restricted, with HLA associations seemingly driven largely by CMV exposure. According to the authors, the approach could potentially be generalized to other disease states and immunological phenotypes.

In total, 630 or so healthy bone marrow donors made up the cohort. At the time of sampling, every cohort member was nominally healthy, though immune exposures that went unrecorded were likely present. The donor tested CMV seropositive, placing the donor among the 310 or so seropositive members of the cohort. A peripheral blood sample was collected from each donor, and TCR beta sequencing was performed on peripheral blood mononuclear cells. The Qiagen DNeasy Blood Extraction Kit was used to extract genomic DNA from the blood cell samples. Library preparation used the immunoSEQ multiplex PCR assay. For the multiplex PCR, a mixture combining 60 forward primers for TCR Vbeta segments and 13 reverse primers for TCR Jbeta segments was used. A multiplex PCR assay on genomic DNA amplified the CDR3 region of rearranged TCR beta genes. On the Illumina HiSeq System, the amplified TCR beta libraries were sequenced as 87-base-pair reads. The original pipeline was this. A later analysis counted 65 million to 90 million unique TCR beta chains across the 650 to 700 repertoires, and roughly 9.9 million of these chains were shared by at least two donors. A nearest-neighbor algorithm error-corrected the raw reads and collapsed the reads into unique sequences, merging closely related sequences to remove PCR and sequencing errors. To assign V, D and J gene segments, CDR3 sequences were aligned to IMGT reference sequences. For a sequence to be retained, at least a six-nucleotide match to both a V gene segment and a J gene segment was required. A rearrangement counted as productive if the CDR3 had no stop codons and remained in frame with V and J, and every other rearrangement counted as non-productive. CDR3 was defined by IMGT convention, running from the second conserved V-encoded cysteine to the conserved J-encoded phenylalanine. Sequences without an unambiguous match to a single V gene segment were excluded from the earlier analysis of 587 of the donors. An earlier analysis of 587 of the donors called V segments functional above 56.7% productive rearrangements and segregating when the between-donor standard deviation exceeded 5%. To diagnose cytomegalovirus status from the catalog of TCR beta chain sequences, a statistical classification framework was built. A later analysis assigned V and J genes by comparing TCR nucleotide sequences with IMGT/GENE-DB human TR gene sequences. In a later analysis, CDR3 sequences and most-parsimonious VDJ recombination scenarios were assigned using the TCRdist pipeline. In a later analysis, every TCR beta chain was defined by the combination of its CDR3 amino acid sequence and its V-gene family, and reads without a unique V-gene family were dropped. A later analysis removed nearly 600 highly shared, low-generation-probability nucleotide sequences to deal with suspected cross-contamination and a sequencing artifact. For each public chain, a later analysis derived a clonal expansion index from normalized ranks of inferred template counts within each repertoire. A later analysis computed generation probabilities with a VDJ recombination model fitted to out-of-frame rearrangements, and checked the results against IGoR. In a later analysis, TCR-TCR, TCR-HLA and TCR-CMV co-occurrence was scored with hypergeometric tests, and a repertoire-size bias correction was applied to TCR pairs. To estimate false discovery rates, a later analysis permuted the HLA or CMV assignments 20 times. In a later analysis, co-occurring TCRs were grouped with DBSCAN, and TCRdist sequence similarity was added when clustering was performed within HLA-allele-positive subsets. For co-occurrence clustering, repertoires with fewer than 30,000 or more than 120,000 public chains were excluded, along with roughly 5 repertoires with anomalous nucleotide sharing. The immuneACCESS repertoire file appears here via TCRdb, limited to in-frame rearrangements. These files lack a portion of the clones; in checked studies, under half of the deficit traces to unresolved V genes, and the cause of the others is not known. The V and J calls and clone size come from that table; D and trimming were worked out from the DNA. The sample contains hundreds of thousands of clones, 77% of them found a single time. Together, the top ten hold about 2.5% of the sample.

CDR1 and CDR2, per the germline V gene, are SGHVS and FQNEAQ. Including the terminal cysteine and phenylalanine, the CDR3 comprises 13 residues. Just the 39-base CDR3 DNA is kept, in frame starting at base 1. V is reduced by 2 bases and J by 2 bases, leaving a spacing of 6 bases between them. Regarding this clone: Its binding antigen is unknown. No much larger clone exists at a distance of one base, and base qualities are not known.

The chain is made from TRBV7-8 and TRBJ1-2; the D segment could be TRBD1, given 5 matching bases. This sequence was found in a woman aged 55-75 years in good health and CMV-seropositive. Material: PBMCs. The DNA sequence reads TGTGCCAGCAGCTTACAGGGAAACTATGGCTACACCTTC. This codes for CASSLQGNYGYTF.